This T cell receptor (beta chain) was identified in a study of regulatory T cells in long-lasting Graves disease. Study information: Antithyroid drug exposure in newly diagnosed Graves' patients had lasted under 3 months.

This clonotype appeared many times. Antigen specificity is unknown. Described time point: newly diagnosed GD, antithyroid drugs for less than 3 months. The TCR library used RNA extracted from PBMCs. Guidelines of the American Thyroid Association were used to diagnose Graves' disease. Notes on the study in general: Patients with persistent disease showed a bias toward TRBV28, TRBJ1-2 and TRBJ2-5.

Building the TCR beta libraries relied on iRepertoire HTBI primers, and CDR3 regions underwent Arm-PCR. TCRdb re-analysed the multiplex PCR reads in MiXCR, keeping a single row per CDR3 protein. The sample holds approximately 470,000 distinct CDR3 sequences, roughly 17% seen once. The V gene lost 2 bases and the J gene lost 6 bases, with 13 bases spanning the gap. The CDR3 is 14 amino acids. This sample was shared with a second study, whose subject was T cells in Graves' hyperthyroidism and ophthalmopathy.

The chain carries TRBV12-3 or TRBV12-4 and TRBJ1-2; D is uncertain. The sequence derives from a man in his forties or fifties with Graves disease. Sequenced material: peripheral blood mononuclear cells (PBMCs), taken at new diagnosis, from a patient treated with antithyroid drugs. The CDR3 here is CASSLSEGRNGYTF. The CDR3 region has the DNA TGTGCCAGCAGTTTATCGGAGGGAAGGAATGGCTACACCTTC.